The clone carrying this T cell receptor (beta chain) was seen at least ten times. Its matching antigen is unknown. This sample was taken from a study of CD8+CD57+ T cells in acquired aplastic anemia. For the study at large: The sorted CD4+ and CD8+ cells yielded an average around 3 ug of DNA.

CDR3 length: 15 amino acids. CDR1 SGDLS and CDR2 YYNGEE come from the germline V gene. Trimming removed 4 bases from V and 8 bases from J; junction bases left unmatched: 5. Study outcomes and limitations: For CD8+ Simpson's diversity, patients and controls showed no significant difference.

Genomic DNA served as template for TCR beta VDJ and CDR3 profiling. One entry per CDR3 protein results from TCRdb running MiXCR on the reads. The data show fewer than 200,000 distinct CDR3 sequences, around 60% seen once. The gene calls are TRBV9 and TRBJ2-1; 14 nucleotides line up with TRBD2. This TCR came from a human donor in good health. Material for sequencing was sorted CD4+, CD8+, or CD8+CD57+ T cells (not recorded which) from PBMCs. CDR3 region: CASSPGTSGGHEQFF. The CDR3, as DNA: TGTGCCAGCAGCCCTGGGACTAGCGGGGGACATGAGCAGTTCTTC.